Listed here are 12 T cell receptor beta chains from one sample, sequenced in a study of a mutant IDH1 vaccine in newly diagnosed glioma (TCRdb year 2021). Taken with the paper, the label for time point translates to: week 5, during vaccination. Each vaccine dose was 300 ug of a 20-mer mutant IDH1 peptide in Montanide, given subcutaneously with topical imiquimod. The library was produced with the immunoSEQ multiplex PCR assay. TCRdb holds this immuneACCESS table with in-frame rearrangements only. Some clones are missing; in checked studies, unresolved V genes explain under half, and the rest has no known cause. The sample profile shows about 33,000 clones; around 85% of them were found once. The top ten clones comprise approximately 24% of the sample. The antigens these receptors bind are not known. The source was PBMCs, collected from a glioma patient whose treatment included an IDH1 peptide vaccine. Every receptor here comes from a young man with glioma.

The chain recombines TRBV19 with TRBJ2-1, with 10 bases fitting TRBD1. In germline, CDR1 is LNHDA, CDR2 SQIVND (reference sequence). The junction had 10 bases not matched to a gene; V was cut back by 8 bases and J by 9 bases. There are 14 residues in the CDR3. As DNA, the CDR3 is TGTGCCAGTCGCCCCGGGACAGGGGTAGGTGAGCAGTTCTTC. It encodes CASRPGTGVGEQFF.

The V call is TRBV7-9, the J call TRBJ2-7, with D perhaps matching TRBD2 (6 bases). CDR1 and CDR2 from the germline V gene are SEHNR and FQNEAQ (reference sequence). This CDR3 contains 14 residues. V was cut by 0 bases and J by 6 bases, with 12 bases left in between. In DNA form, the CDR3 reads TGTGCCAGCAGCTTAGCGGGAGGACGTGGCGAGCAGTACTTC. Amino acid sequence: CASSLAGGRGEQYF. The full variable domain, its missing parts supplied by reference TRBV7-9 and TRBJ2-7, is DTGVSQNPRHKITKRGQNVTFRCDPISEHNRLYWYRQTLGQGPEFLTYFQNEAQLEKSRLLSDRFSAERPKGSFSTLEIQRTEQGDSAMYLCASSLAGGRGEQYFGPGTRLTVT.

The chain is built from TRBV5-1 and TRBJ2-5; possibly TRBD2 for D (6 bases). V was pared by 2 bases and J by 5 bases, with 13 bases between. The germline V gene has CDR1 SGHRS and CDR2 YFSETQ. The CDR3 has 14 residues. CDR3: CASSFTMAGETQYF. The CDR3 nucleotides are TGCGCCAGCAGCTTTACAATGGCGGGGGAGACCCAGTACTTC.

The rearrangement uses TRBV4-3 and TRBJ1-4; weak D call: TRBD1 (6 bases). This CDR3 has 13 residues. The V gene lost 2 bases and the J gene lost 5 bases, with 6 bases spanning the gap. CDR1 and CDR2 (germline): LGHNA, YSLEER. CDR3 region: CASSQTGNEKLFF. CDR3 DNA sequence: TGCGCCAGCAGCCAAACAGGGAATGAAAAACTGTTTTTT.

The rearrangement joins TRBV2 to TRBJ2-4; D is uncertain. The CDR3 totals 14 residues. Trimming cost V 2 bases and J 7 bases, with 12 bases left between them. CDR1 is SNHLY and CDR2 is FYNNEI in the germline V gene. CDR3 protein: CASSELPSRNIQYF. As DNA, the CDR3 is TGTGCCAGCAGTGAACTACCAAGTCGGAACATTCAGTACTTC.

V usage is TRBV19 and J usage is TRBJ2-7; 7 nucleotides match TRBD2. The CDR3 sequence is 15 residues long. Germline CDR1 is LNHDA and CDR2 is SQIVND (reference sequence). The junction had 15 bases not matched to a gene; V was cut back by 7 bases and J by 6 bases. The CDR3 protein is CASNSPGRNEGEQYF. The CDR3 DNA follows: TGTGCCAGTAACTCCCCCGGGAGGAATGAGGGCGAGCAGTACTTC.

The rearrangement uses TRBV9 and TRBJ2-3; maybe TRBD2 (5 bases). V lost 4 bases, J lost 2 bases, and 14 bases lay in between. CDR1 and CDR2 from the germline V gene are SGDLS and YYNGEE. This CDR3 region has 15 residues. The DNA of the CDR3 is TGTGCCAGCAGCCTCCAGCGGCCATTCACAGATACGCAGTATTTT. The encoded protein is CASSLQRPFTDTQYF.

This rearrangement joins TRBV27 to TRBJ1-1; 12 bases map to TRBD1. This CDR3 comprises 15 residues. V was clipped by 2 bases and J by 5 bases; unmatched bases: 3. Per germline, CDR1 MNHEY and CDR2 SMNVEV (reference sequence). The CDR3, as DNA: TGTGCCAGCAGTTTAGGGACAGGGGGCCGTACTGAAGCTTTCTTT. This encodes CASSLGTGGRTEAFF.

The sample holds one count of this clone. The V call is TRBV30, the J call TRBJ2-7; D is perhaps TRBD1 (5 bases). Germline-derived CDR1 and CDR2 are GTSNPN and SVGIG (reference sequence). The V end was cut by 4 bases, the J end by 3 bases, with 19 bases between. The CDR3 has 15 residues. CDR3 bases: TGTGCCTGGACCCCCGGCTTAGGGGTTGGCTACGAGCAGTACTTC. Its protein product is CAWTPGLGVGYEQYF. The whole variable domain, filled in from reference TRBV30 and TRBJ2-7, reads SQTIHQWPATLVQPVGSPLSLECTVEGTSNPNLYWYRQAAGRGLQLLFYSVGIGQISSEVPQNLSASRPQDRQFILSSKKLLLSDSGFYLCAWTPGLGVGYEQYFGPGTRLTVT.

This clone has a single count. V gene TRBV7-6 combines with J gene TRBJ2-5; the D gene is possibly TRBD1 (6 bases). The CDR3 is 14 amino acids. The germline V and J ends were trimmed by 1 base and 2 bases, with 8 bases remaining between them. The germline CDR1 and CDR2 sequences are SGHVS and FNYEAQ. CDR3 bases: TGTGCCAGCAGCTTAGGGACAGAACAAGAGACCCAGTACTTC. Protein sequence: CASSLGTEQETQYF. The complete variable domain, with remaining parts taken from reference TRBV7-6 and TRBJ2-5, reads GAGVSQSPRYKVTKRGQDVALRCDPISGHVSLYWYRQALGQGPEFLTYFNYEAQQDKSGLPNDRFSAERPEGSISTLTIQRTEQRDSAMYRCASSLGTEQETQYFGPGTRLLVL.

This chain connects TRBV6-1 to TRBJ1-2, with D perhaps TRBD1 (6 bases). This CDR3 region has 15 residues. Germline assignment: CDR1 MNHNS and CDR2 SASEGT. Trimming stripped 0 bases from V and 5 bases from J, with 13 bases between. CDR3 in DNA: TGTGCCAGCAGTGAAGCGTGGGGGCTTGCGTATGGCTACACCTTC. The encoded protein is CASSEAWGLAYGYTF.

The V call is TRBV6-1, the J call TRBJ1-2, with unresolved D. This CDR3 comprises 12 residues. Germline-derived CDR1 and CDR2 are MNHNS and SASEGT. V dropped 2 bases and J dropped 6 bases, with 7 bases sitting between them. In nucleotides, the CDR3 is TGTGCCAGCAGTGAACGAGTAGATGGCTACACCTTC. The encoded protein is CASSERVDGYTF.